These 17 T cell receptor beta chains were sequenced from one sample in a study of graft-versus-host responses after intestinal transplantation. Sequencing was performed with immunoSEQ multiplex PCR; in TCRdb, only in-frame clones are kept and a portion is missing. The sample includes 75,000 to 90,000 clones, less than 90% of them seen just once. Their antigens remain unidentified. The sample here was unstimulated CD4+ T cells sorted from spleen or lymph node cells, taken before intestinal transplant. The receptors here all came from a human donor who received an intestinal transplant.

This clone was counted once. The CDR3 DNA is TGTGCCAGCAGTTCAGGGGACCGAGAGACCCAGTACTTC. Translation: CASSSGDRETQYF. The chain links TRBV28 to TRBJ2-5, with D tentatively TRBD1 (6 bases). There are 13 residues in the CDR3. Germline V CDR1 and CDR2: MDHEN, SYDVKM. V lost 4 bases and J lost 4, with 10 bases in between.

CDR3 coding DNA: TGTGCCAGCAGTTTGGGACTAGCGGGGAGCCTCCTTAGCACAGATACGCAGTATTTT. This encodes CASSLGLAGSLLSTDTQYF. V gene TRBV28 combines with J gene TRBJ2-3; the match to TRBD2 covers 13 bases. V gave up 3 bases and J gave up 0 bases; unmatched junction bases: 9. Germline V gene lookup returns CDR1 MDHEN and CDR2 SYDVKM. The CDR3 spans 19 residues.

The table lists this clone with a count of one. The sample contains more than one DNA sequence encoding this CDR3. V usage is TRBV6-1 and J usage is TRBJ1-5; 9 positions agree with TRBD1. This CDR3 contains 14 residues. Germline CDR1 reads MNHNS; CDR2 reads SASEGT. V shed 6 bases and J 4 bases; nucleotides not matched to a gene: 4. The CDR3 bases are TGTGCCAGCAGGGGACAGGGCCCTAATCAGCCCCAGCATTTT. It is translated as CASRGQGPNQPQHF.

The CDR3 loop reads CASSPRVSFTDTQYF. CDR3 nucleotides: TGTGCCAGCAGTCCTCGGGTCTCCTTCACAGATACGCAGTATTTT. This chain connects TRBV2 to TRBJ2-3; D remains unclear. Trimming cost V 5 bases and J 2 bases, with 14 bases left between them. Germline-derived CDR1 and CDR2 are SNHLY and FYNNEI. CDR3 length: 15 amino acids.

This clone was detected only a few times. The chain has TRBV6-5 and TRBJ2-7; TRBD1 matches at 8 bases. From germline, CDR1 is MNHEY and CDR2 SVGAGI. Germline trimming cut 5 bases from V and 2 bases from J; bases unmatched to any gene: 2. The CDR3 has 13 residues. The chain's CDR3 is CASSRQGPYEQYF. In DNA, the CDR3 is TGTGCCAGCAGTCGACAGGGGCCCTACGAGCAGTACTTC.

The chain combines TRBV7-9 with TRBJ2-1; unclear D gene. The CDR3 sequence is 12 residues long. Trimming shortened V by 3 bases and J by 6 bases, and 6 bases separated the two germline ends. Germline assignment: CDR1 SEHNR and CDR2 FQNEAQ (reference sequence). CDR3 nucleotide sequence: TGTGCCAGCAGCTTCCTCCCCAATGAGCAGTTCTTC. Translation gives CASSFLPNEQFF.

The CDR3 sequence: CASAPPGTGANVLTF. CDR3 in DNA: TGTGCCAGCGCCCCCCCAGGGACTGGGGCCAACGTCCTGACTTTC. The V gene is TRBV28, the J gene TRBJ2-6; possibly TRBD1 for D (5 bases). CDR3 length: 15 residues. V gave up 8 bases and J gave up 2 bases, with 13 bases separating them. CDR1 is MDHEN, CDR2 SYDVKM, per germline.

The chain combines TRBV9 with TRBJ2-3, with a tentative D call TRBD2 (6 bases). This CDR3 contains 17 residues. The germline V gene encodes CDR1 SGDLS and CDR2 YYNGEE. V was clipped by 4 bases and J by 0 bases, with 18 bases between them. CDR3: CASSPPFGGNSTDTQYF. The DNA of the CDR3 is TGTGCCAGCAGCCCCCCCTTTGGAGGGAATAGCACAGATACGCAGTATTTT. Full variable domain (missing parts from reference TRBV9 and TRBJ2-3): DSGVTQTPKHLITATGQRVTLRCSPRSGDLSVYWYQQSLDQGLQFLIQYYNGEERAKGNILERFSAQQFPDLHSELNLSSLELGDSALYFCASSPPFGGNSTDTQYFGPGTRLTVL.

The chain has TRBV5-4 and TRBJ2-7; weak D call: TRBD1 (6 bases). Germline values: CDR1 SGHNT, CDR2 YYREEE (reference sequence). The CDR3 contains 13 residues. Trimming stripped 4 bases from V and 3 bases from J, with 11 bases between. The CDR3 coding sequence is TGTGCCAGCAGCACGGACAGTTTCTACGAGCAGTACTTC. Its protein product is CASSTDSFYEQYF.

The V call is TRBV6-1, the J call TRBJ2-4; TRBD2 matches at 8 bases. Germline CDR1 and CDR2: MNHNS and SASEGT. V shed 7 bases and J 0 bases; nucleotides not matched to a gene: 5. The CDR3 length is 15 residues. This CDR3 reads CASNAGGLAKNIQYF. The CDR3 DNA is TGTGCCAGCAATGCGGGGGGTCTAGCCAAAAACATTCAGTACTTC.

The gene calls are TRBV9 and TRBJ1-5; the D gene is possibly TRBD1 (5 bases). Germline CDR1 is SGDLS and CDR2 is YYNGEE. The CDR3 is 15 amino acids. V dropped 0 bases and J dropped 5 bases, with 12 bases sitting between them. The CDR3 here is CASSVAAGKDQPQHF. For the CDR3, the DNA is TGTGCCAGCAGCGTAGCGGCAGGGAAGGATCAGCCCCAGCATTTT.

The chain joins TRBV18 to TRBJ1-2; 9 bases align to TRBD1. Germline loops: CDR1 KGHSH, CDR2 LQKENI. The CDR3 extends over 13 amino acids. Trimming at V came to 2 bases and at J to 8 bases, leaving 3 bases not matched to a gene. The CDR3 spells CASSPGTGYGYTF. In DNA, the CDR3 is TGTGCCAGCTCACCAGGGACAGGGTACGGCTACACCTTC.

V gene TRBV11-3 combines with J gene TRBJ2-7; D unresolved. CDR1 and CDR2 (germline): SGHNT, YENEEA. V lost 1 base to trimming and J lost 2 bases, with 12 bases between them. The CDR3 is made up of 15 amino acids. This chain's CDR3 is CASSLGPHPTYEQYF. As DNA, the CDR3 is TGTGCCAGCAGCTTAGGCCCCCACCCTACCTACGAGCAGTACTTC.

The chain carries TRBV6-4 and TRBJ2-7, with 8 bases matching TRBD2. The germline gives CDR1 MRHNA, CDR2 SNTAGT. The V and J ends lost 3 bases and 7 bases, in that order; junction bases with no gene match: 8. The CDR3 is made up of 14 amino acids. The chain's CDR3 is CASSESPGGREQYF. The DNA for the CDR3 is TGTGCCAGCAGTGAAAGTCCGGGAGGGCGAGAGCAGTACTTC.

The V and J genes are TRBV7-9 and TRBJ1-1; D is ambiguous. This CDR3 region has 14 residues. The germline V gene encodes CDR1 SEHNR and CDR2 FQNEAQ (reference sequence). The germline V and J ends were trimmed by 2 bases and 3 bases, with 10 bases remaining between them. The CDR3 DNA reads TGTGCCAGCAGCTTAAATTTACGGGACACTGAAGCTTTCTTT. Translation: CASSLNLRDTEAFF.

The J gene is TRBJ2-3, the V gene TRBV5-1, with 8 nucleotides matching TRBD2. Germline CDR1 is SGHRS and CDR2 is YFSETQ. The CDR3 is 13 amino acids. Losses at the gene ends were 3 bases for V and 5 bases for J; bases not matched to a gene: 2. Here the CDR3 reads CASSSGTRDTQYF. The CDR3 bases are TGCGCCAGCAGCTCCGGGACTAGAGATACGCAGTATTTT.

The J gene is TRBJ2-2, the V gene TRBV2; D unresolved. Germline V gene lookup returns CDR1 SNHLY and CDR2 FYNNEI. V was pared by 5 bases and J by 2 bases, with 6 bases between. This CDR3 spans 13 amino acids. The CDR3 is CASSLVNTGELFF. The CDR3 region has the DNA TGTGCCAGCAGTCTAGTAAACACCGGGGAGCTGTTTTTT.